These 28 T cell receptor beta chains share one sample of origin, sequenced in a study of T-cell reconstitution after alpha-beta-depleted transplantation in children. Preparing the TCRbeta library involved the use of unique molecular identifiers. In TCRdb, the PCR reads were re-called with MiXCR into one record per CDR3 protein. The sample lists some 600,000 distinct CDR3 sequences, roughly 13% occurring once. The specimen was PBMCs, mostly from graft donor cells, collected 360 days after TCRalphabeta/CD19-depleted stem cell transplant. These receptors were collected from a male patient aged 10 to 17 who had a stem cell transplant for acute myeloid leukemia, so the T cells may come from the graft donor.

The chain carries TRBV6-5 and TRBJ2-7; TRBD1 is a possible D gene (6 bases). Between the trimmed V and J ends, which lost 0 bases and 3 bases, there was a span of 15 bases. The CDR3 covers 16 residues. Germline lookup yields CDR1 MNHEY and CDR2 SVGAGI. Here the CDR3 DNA reads TGTGCCAGCAGTTACTCGACAGGCAGGGGTTTCTACGAGCAGTACTTC. The encoded protein is CASSYSTGRGFYEQYF.

This clonotype came up many times. CDR3 nucleotides: TGTGCCAGCAGCTCCCGGACTAGCGGTGACGCGCAGTATTTT. Its protein product is CASSSRTSGDAQYF. This chain uses TRBV11-2 with TRBJ2-3; 10 bases match TRBD2. CDR1 is SGHAT, CDR2 FQNNGV, per germline. The CDR3 extends over 14 amino acids. J lost 10 bases, V lost 4 bases, and 8 bases had no gene match.

The gene calls are TRBV20-1 and TRBJ2-5; no firm D call. The CDR3 is 12 amino acids. CDR1 is DFQATT and CDR2 is SNEGSKA in the germline V gene (reference sequence). V was shortened by 3 bases and J by 8 bases, with 13 bases between the two germline ends. DNA of the CDR3: TGCAGTGCTAGCCAAGTCCTAGAAACCCAGTACTTC. Residues: CSASQVLETQYF.

V gene TRBV7-4 combines with J gene TRBJ2-3, with 10 positions matching TRBD1. The CDR3 extends over 15 amino acids. J gave up 3 bases and V 4 bases, and 4 bases lay outside the gene matches. Germline lookup yields CDR1 SGHVT and CDR2 SQSDAQ. The CDR3 region has the DNA TGTGCCAGCAGCTCCGCGGGACAGGGGACAGATACGCAGTATTTT. It codes for CASSSAGQGTDTQYF.

The chain carries TRBV4-3 and TRBJ2-7; D remains ambiguous. V lost 0 bases to trimming and J lost 5 bases, with 17 bases between them. CDR3 length equals 16 residues. Germline values: CDR1 LGHNA, CDR2 YSLEER. CDR3 loop: CASSQESRQAWDEQYF. The DNA for the CDR3 is TGCGCCAGCAGCCAAGAGAGCCGGCAAGCGTGGGACGAGCAGTACTTC.

This clonotype was seen a handful of times. The genes are TRBV28 and TRBJ2-7; D is undetermined. The CDR3 contains 15 residues. The germline gives CDR1 MDHEN, CDR2 SYDVKM. V gave up 3 bases and J gave up 4 bases, with 16 bases separating them. CDR3 DNA sequence: TGTGCCAGCAGTTTTACGGGCGGCCGCCTTTACGAGCAGTACTTC. Its translation is CASSFTGGRLYEQYF.

This rearrangement joins TRBV28 to TRBJ2-7; D ambiguous. Germline lookup yields CDR1 MDHEN and CDR2 SYDVKM. With 5 bases removed from V and 3 bases from J, the gap between germline ends came to 23 bases. This CDR3 comprises 17 residues. The CDR3 spells CASSPKAMWPWNYEQYF. For the CDR3, the DNA is TGTGCCAGCAGTCCGAAAGCGATGTGGCCCTGGAACTACGAGCAGTACTTC.

This clonotype has a count of ten or more. The V call is TRBV29-1, the J call TRBJ2-1; D perhaps matches TRBD1 (5 bases). There are 11 residues in the CDR3. Per the germline V gene, CDR1 is SQVTM and CDR2 is ANQGSEA. Trimming pared 4 bases from V and 10 bases from J, leaving 11 bases between. In DNA, the CDR3 is TGCAGCGTTGTCACAGGAGAGGAGCAGTTCTTC. Translating gives CSVVTGEEQFF.

This clonotype was counted only a few times. V and J are TRBV20-1 and TRBJ2-1; 8 bases map to TRBD1. The CDR3 length is 13 residues. After removal of 4 bases from V and 7 bases from J, the junction contained 6 bases not matched to a gene. CDR1 is DFQATT, CDR2 SNEGSKA, per germline (reference sequence). The CDR3 DNA reads TGCAGTGCTAATCCAGGGGGCTGGAATGAGCAGTTCTTC. Translated: CSANPGGWNEQFF.

This clonotype has a handful of counts. The V call is TRBV7-8, the J call TRBJ2-3, with TRBD2 matching 7 bases. Germline CDR1 is SGHVS and CDR2 is FQNEAQ. This CDR3 contains 16 residues. J lost 3 bases, V lost 2 bases, and 8 bases had no gene match. CDR3 protein: CASSLSEAGLTDTQYF. The CDR3 DNA sequence: TGTGCCAGCAGCTTATCAGAAGCGGGATTAACAGATACGCAGTATTTT.

The chain carries TRBV7-8 and TRBJ2-2; a weak D match, TRBD2 (7 bases). The CDR3 is 17 residues long. Germline-derived CDR1 and CDR2 are SGHVS and FQNEAQ. The V gene lost 5 bases and the J gene lost 0 bases, with 16 bases spanning the gap. CDR3 sequence: CASSRGRGGANTGELFF. In nucleotides, the CDR3 is TGTGCCAGCAGCCGGGGTAGAGGGGGGGCGAACACCGGGGAGCTGTTTTTT.

This clonotype was recorded a few times. V and J are TRBV28 and TRBJ2-1, with TRBD2 matching over 8 bases. Germline CDR1 and CDR2: MDHEN and SYDVKM. The CDR3 is 16 amino acids. The V gene end was trimmed by 1 base and the J gene end by 6 bases; junction bases not matched to a gene: 8. CDR3 in DNA: TGTGCCAGCAGTTTATTCCCCCTAGCGGGTTCCAATGAGCAGTTCTTC. Protein: CASSLFPLAGSNEQFF.

The chain is built from TRBV5-6 and TRBJ2-5, with unresolved D. Trimming cost V 0 bases and J 5 bases, with 8 bases left between them. In germline, CDR1 is SGHDT, CDR2 YYEEEE. CDR3 length equals 13 residues. CDR3 bases: TGTGCCAGCAGCTTGGTGGCCGCGGAGACCCAGTACTTC. This translates into CASSLVAAETQYF.

V gene TRBV29-1 combines with J gene TRBJ1-2, with D unresolved. Deletions cut 6 bases from V and 12 bases from J, with 17 bases between. The CDR3 loop spans 11 amino acids. In germline, CDR1 is SQVTM, CDR2 ANQGSEA. The CDR3 loop is CSVGKDLRNTF. In nucleotides, the CDR3 is TGCAGCGTAGGGAAGGACCTTAGGAACACCTTC.

The chain couples TRBV3-1 to TRBJ2-1, with 10 positions matching TRBD1. From germline, CDR1 is LGHDT and CDR2 YNNKEL (reference sequence). This CDR3 contains 16 residues. After removal of 2 bases from V and 8 bases from J, the junction contained 9 bases not matched to a gene. CDR3 region: CASSQFRDRGLDEQFF. CDR3 nucleotides: TGTGCCAGCAGCCAATTTCGGGACAGGGGTCTCGATGAGCAGTTCTTC.

This chain connects TRBV28 to TRBJ1-1; perhaps TRBD1 as D (6 bases). The CDR3 runs 17 residues. Germline CDR1 reads MDHEN; CDR2 reads SYDVKM. With 6 bases removed from V and 2 bases from J, the gap between germline ends came to 22 bases. The CDR3 loop reads CASSLVSRGNLNTEAFF. In nucleotides, the CDR3 is TGTGCCAGCAGCCTCGTAAGCAGGGGTAACTTAAACACTGAAGCTTTCTTT.

A few counts support this clonotype. The V call is TRBV5-1, the J call TRBJ2-1, with D hard to call. V shed 0 bases and J shed 2 bases, with 12 bases lying between them. From germline, CDR1 is SGHRS and CDR2 YFSETQ. This CDR3 region has 16 residues. The CDR3 protein is CASSLAGVLTYNEQFF. CDR3 in DNA: TGCGCCAGCAGCTTGGCCGGAGTCCTCACCTACAATGAGCAGTTCTTC. The entire variable domain, with the rest obtained from reference TRBV5-1 and TRBJ2-1, is as follows: KAGVTQTPRYLIKTRGQQVTLSCSPISGHRSVSWYQQTPGQGLQFLFEYFSETQRNKGNFPGRFSGRQFSNSRSEMNVSTLELGDSALYLCASSLAGVLTYNEQFFGPGTRLTVL.

J is TRBJ2-7 and V is TRBV4-3; D might be TRBD1 (6 bases). Germline CDR1 reads LGHNA; CDR2 reads YSLEER. This CDR3 has 15 amino acids. The germline V and J ends were trimmed by 5 bases and 0 bases, with 14 bases remaining between them. CDR3: CASSEKGGHSYEQYF. In DNA form, the CDR3 reads TGCGCCAGCAGCGAAAAAGGGGGACACTCCTACGAGCAGTACTTC.

This clonotype has more than one count but fewer than ten. V is TRBV12-3 or TRBV12-4 and J is TRBJ2-1; 8 bases are shared with TRBD2. The length of the CDR3 is 15 residues. With V trimmed by 6 bases and J by 4 bases, 8 bases remained unmatched. The CDR3 bases are TGTGCCAGCAGAGAGAGCGGGAGAGCATACAATGAGCAGTTCTTC. It codes for CASRESGRAYNEQFF.

A few counts support this clonotype. V usage is TRBV29-1 and J usage is TRBJ2-3; D is perhaps TRBD2 (6 bases). CDR1 SQVTM and CDR2 ANQGSEA come from the germline V gene. With 6 bases removed from V and 3 bases from J, the gap between germline ends came to 16 bases. This CDR3 comprises 14 residues. CDR3 nucleotide sequence: TGCAGCGTCCCCGAGAGGCGGGGAACAGATACGCAGTATTTT. This encodes CSVPERRGTDTQYF.

This clonotype was seen many times. The chain carries TRBV7-9 and TRBJ2-1; TRBD2 agrees at 15 bases. V gave up 5 bases and J gave up 4 bases; unmatched junction bases: 6. The germline CDR1 and CDR2 sequences are SEHNR and FQNEAQ (reference sequence). This CDR3 comprises 17 residues. In nucleotides, the CDR3 is TGTGCCAGCAGCCTAGGGACTAGCGGGAGGATTTACAATGAGCAGTTCTTC. This translates into CASSLGTSGRIYNEQFF.

This clonotype was counted many times. Written as DNA, the CDR3 is TGTGCCAGCAGCTTTTTAGAAAACGAGCAGTACTTC. Translation gives CASSFLENEQYF. J is TRBJ2-7 and V is TRBV7-9; no firm D call. Germline lookup yields CDR1 SEHNR and CDR2 FQNEAQ (reference sequence). This CDR3 has 12 amino acids. Between the trimmed V and J ends, which lost 3 bases and 5 bases, there was a span of 8 bases.

The V call is TRBV9, the J call TRBJ1-5; D is unclear. The V gene lost 4 bases and the J gene lost 6 bases, with 11 bases spanning the gap. CDR3 length: 13 residues. Germline assignment: CDR1 SGDLS and CDR2 YYNGEE. The CDR3 reads CASSRLGSQPQHF. The DNA for the CDR3 is TGTGCCAGCAGCCGCTTAGGAAGTCAGCCCCAGCATTTT.

This clonotype was seen at least ten times. The rearrangement joins TRBV5-1 to TRBJ2-5, with D perhaps being TRBD1 or TRBD2 (5 bases each). This CDR3 comprises 13 residues. CDR1 and CDR2 from the germline V gene are SGHRS and YFSETQ. V was clipped by 2 bases and J by 5 bases, with 10 bases between them. CDR3 protein: CASSFGGMETQYF. As DNA, the CDR3 is TGCGCCAGCAGCTTTGGGGGAATGGAGACCCAGTACTTC. The whole variable domain, filled in from reference TRBV5-1 and TRBJ2-5, reads KAGVTQTPRYLIKTRGQQVTLSCSPISGHRSVSWYQQTPGQGLQFLFEYFSETQRNKGNFPGRFSGRQFSNSRSEMNVSTLELGDSALYLCASSFGGMETQYFGPGTRLLVL.

This clonotype was picked up a small number of times. The chain is built from TRBV5-6 and TRBJ2-5; TRBD2 is a possible D gene (6 bases). Germline V gene lookup returns CDR1 SGHDT and CDR2 YYEEEE. This CDR3 region has 15 residues. With 2 bases removed from V and 1 base from J, the gap between germline ends came to 12 bases. The CDR3 DNA is TGTGCCAGCAGCTTAGTAGCGGAGAGCCAAGAGACCCAGTACTTC. Encoded protein: CASSLVAESQETQYF.

The chain links TRBV6-4 to TRBJ2-5, with 10 bases fitting TRBD2. The CDR3 runs 15 residues. The germline CDR1 and CDR2 sequences are MRHNA and SNTAGT. V dropped 0 bases and J dropped 4; count of bases not matched to a gene: 2. This chain's CDR3 is CASSDSAGGPETQYF. The CDR3, as DNA: TGTGCCAGCAGTGACTCAGCGGGGGGGCCAGAGACCCAGTACTTC.

J is TRBJ2-2 and V is TRBV27, with D perhaps matching TRBD2 (5 bases). With 3 bases removed from V and 5 bases from J, the gap between germline ends came to 19 bases. The V gene's germline CDR1 is MNHEY and CDR2 SMNVEV (reference sequence). There are 17 residues in the CDR3. CDR3 coding DNA: TGTGCCAGCAGTTTGAGGGTCCAGGCGCCTTGGACCGGGGAGCTGTTTTTT. It translates to CASSLRVQAPWTGELFF.

This clonotype was seen only a few times. This chain joins TRBV10-3 and TRBJ1-5; no definite D call. V was cut by 0 bases and J by 3 bases, with 12 bases left in between. This CDR3 comprises 16 residues. Germline V gene sequence: CDR1 ENHRY, CDR2 SYGVKD. The CDR3 region has the DNA TGTGCCATCAGTGAGTCGACAAGTCCTTACAATCAGCCCCAGCATTTT. Its translation: CAISESTSPYNQPQHF.